Reported below is one T cell receptor (beta chain). CDR1 is SGHNT, CDR2 YENEEA, per germline. The CDR3 has 13 amino acids. V was pared by 1 base and J by 3 bases, with 6 bases between. These data originate in a study of T cell changes during pregnancy in multiple sclerosis. TCRdb's copy holds only in-frame clones and misses some; the assay was immunoSEQ multiplex PCR. The data contain some 96,000 clones, around 92% of them singletons. This sequence joins TRBV11-3 and TRBJ1-1, with a tentative D call TRBD1 (6 bases). The source is a female donor with multiple sclerosis, enrolled in a pregnancy study. This material consisted of peripheral blood, taken after pregnancy. Here the CDR3 DNA reads TGTGCCAGCAGCTTAGCAGGGGACACTGAAGCTTTCTTT. It specifies CASSLAGDTEAFF.